These 2 T cell receptor beta chains came from one sample sequenced in a study of blood T cell repertoires in COVID-19. Here immunoSEQ multiplex PCR was the method, and the copy in TCRdb shows in-frame clones only, minus some. There are more than 200,000 clones in the sample; about 83% occur only once, and around 7.9% lies in the top ten. What was sequenced was peripheral blood. These receptors were collected from a man aged 35-49 years with active or convalescent COVID-19.

The rearrangement joins TRBV6-1 to TRBJ1-2; TRBD1 agrees at 7 bases. Looked up from germline, CDR1 is MNHNS and CDR2 is SASEGT. V trimming: 2 bases; J trimming: 7 bases; junction bases outside the gene matches: 4. The CDR3 contains 13 residues. CDR3 residues: CASSESGGLGYTF. As DNA, the CDR3 is TGTGCCAGCAGTGAATCAGGGGGTCTTGGCTACACCTTC.

CDR3 nucleotides: TGTGCCAGCAGCCTGAACACCGGGGAGCTGTTTTTT. Translation: CASSLNTGELFF. V is TRBV13 and J is TRBJ2-2; D is unresolved. V lost 5 bases and J lost 1, with 2 bases in between. Germline V lookup: CDR1 PRHDT, CDR2 FYEKMQ (reference sequence). The CDR3 is made up of 12 amino acids.